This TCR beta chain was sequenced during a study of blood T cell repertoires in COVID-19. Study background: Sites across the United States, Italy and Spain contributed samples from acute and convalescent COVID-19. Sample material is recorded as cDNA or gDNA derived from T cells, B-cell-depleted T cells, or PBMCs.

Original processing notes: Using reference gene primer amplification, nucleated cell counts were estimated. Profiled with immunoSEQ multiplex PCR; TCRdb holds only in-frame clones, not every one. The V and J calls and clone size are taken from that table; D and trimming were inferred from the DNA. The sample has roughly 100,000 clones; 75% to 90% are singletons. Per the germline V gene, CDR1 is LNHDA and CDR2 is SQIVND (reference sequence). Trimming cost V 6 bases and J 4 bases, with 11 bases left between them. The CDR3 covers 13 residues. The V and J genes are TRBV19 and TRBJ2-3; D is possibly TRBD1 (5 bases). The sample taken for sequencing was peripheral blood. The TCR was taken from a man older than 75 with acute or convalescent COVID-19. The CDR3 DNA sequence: TGTGCCAGTAGCCCGAAAGGGGCAGATACGCAGTATTTT. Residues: CASSPKGADTQYF.